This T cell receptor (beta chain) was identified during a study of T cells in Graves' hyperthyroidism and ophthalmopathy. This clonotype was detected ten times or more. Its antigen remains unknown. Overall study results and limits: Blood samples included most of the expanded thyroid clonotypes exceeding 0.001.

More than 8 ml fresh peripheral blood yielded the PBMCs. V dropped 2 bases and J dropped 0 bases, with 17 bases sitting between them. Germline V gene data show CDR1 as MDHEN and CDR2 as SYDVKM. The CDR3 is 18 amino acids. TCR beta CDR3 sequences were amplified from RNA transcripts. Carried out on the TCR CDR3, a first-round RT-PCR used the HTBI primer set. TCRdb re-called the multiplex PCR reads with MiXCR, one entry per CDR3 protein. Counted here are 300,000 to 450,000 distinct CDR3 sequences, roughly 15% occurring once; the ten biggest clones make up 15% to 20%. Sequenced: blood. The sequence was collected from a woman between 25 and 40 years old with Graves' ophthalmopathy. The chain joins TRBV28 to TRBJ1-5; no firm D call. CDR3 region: CASSLDRPVFNSNQPQHF. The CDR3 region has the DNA TGTGCCAGCAGTTTAGACCGCCCAGTATTTAATAGCAATCAGCCCCAGCATTTT.